This TCR beta chain comes out of a study of T cell responses to AZD1222 COVID-19 vaccine. Study conclusions and caveats: Spike was spanned by vaccine-associated CD4 TCRs, with dominance at 160-218 and 743-854. Most donors were white British, females outnumbered males, and clonal diversity was possibly underestimated. AZD1222 recipients seropositive at baseline numbered only five to seven. An increase in Spike-specific TCR breadth and depth was observed after two AZD1222 doses.

Data came from immunoSEQ multiplex PCR; TCRdb stores just in-frame clones and leaves some out. The table shows 190,000 or so clones, with 70% to 90% occurring only once. This clone was recorded only once. The antigen remains unidentified. The material sequenced was peripheral blood, taken 28 days after the second AZD1222 dose. This receptor was obtained from an adult who received the AZD1222 COVID-19 vaccine.

The CDR3, as DNA: TGTGCCAGCAGTTTTGGGGACAGACCTAACTATGGCTACACCTTC. Translating it yields CASSFGDRPNYGYTF. The chain uses TRBV6-5 and TRBJ1-2; 7 positions agree with TRBD1. With 4 bases clipped from V and 0 bases from J, the junction kept 5 bases outside the gene matches. This CDR3 region has 15 residues. Germline assignment: CDR1 MNHEY and CDR2 SVGAGI.